Listed here is a single TCR beta chain. This CDR3 spans 14 amino acids. Germline CDR1 and CDR2: SGHTS and YDEGEE. V lost 4 bases, J lost 6 bases, and 16 bases lay in between. This record comes from a study of blood T cell repertoires in COVID-19. Across the study: Nucleic acid was either cDNA or gDNA, and it came from T cells, B-cell-depleted T cells, or PBMCs.

Measured with immunoSEQ multiplex PCR; TCRdb has only the in-frame clones, and not every one. The sample lists 300,000 to 400,000 clones; 85% to 90% were seen once. The chain is built from TRBV5-8 and TRBJ1-1, with a tentative D call TRBD1 (6 bases). The TCR originated in an older woman with COVID-19, enrolled during active disease. Sequencing was performed on peripheral blood. The CDR3 protein is CASSPDTGRAEAFF. In DNA, the CDR3 is TGTGCCAGCAGCCCAGATACAGGGCGGGCTGAAGCTTTCTTT.